The source of this T cell receptor beta chain is a study of T cells in localized non-small cell lung cancer. Study observations and caveats: It remains possible that heterogeneity exists, since only one tumor region was sequenced. Uninvolved adjacent lung had higher T cell clonality than tumor and all other tissues. An association was observed between higher blood T cell density and longer overall survival. Across samples, adjacent lung featured a median roughly 60 of the top 100 tumor clones.

Measured with immunoSEQ multiplex PCR; TCRdb has only the in-frame clones, and not every one. This sample has around 25,000 clones, with 80% to 95% found just once. Regarding this clone: Its cognate antigen is unknown.

The CDR3 length is 13 residues. Between the trimmed V and J ends, which lost 3 bases and 3 bases, there was a span of 9 bases. The germline V gene has CDR1 SGHAT and CDR2 FQDESV (reference sequence). The rearrangement uses TRBV11-1 and TRBJ2-7; D not resolved. This clonotype was sampled from a woman aged 35 to 75 with stage I lung adenocarcinoma. This sample comprised peripheral blood, obtained before any cancer treatment. The CDR3 sequence is CASSLARNYEQYF. In DNA, the CDR3 is TGTGCCAGCAGCTTGGCCAGAAACTACGAGCAGTACTTC.